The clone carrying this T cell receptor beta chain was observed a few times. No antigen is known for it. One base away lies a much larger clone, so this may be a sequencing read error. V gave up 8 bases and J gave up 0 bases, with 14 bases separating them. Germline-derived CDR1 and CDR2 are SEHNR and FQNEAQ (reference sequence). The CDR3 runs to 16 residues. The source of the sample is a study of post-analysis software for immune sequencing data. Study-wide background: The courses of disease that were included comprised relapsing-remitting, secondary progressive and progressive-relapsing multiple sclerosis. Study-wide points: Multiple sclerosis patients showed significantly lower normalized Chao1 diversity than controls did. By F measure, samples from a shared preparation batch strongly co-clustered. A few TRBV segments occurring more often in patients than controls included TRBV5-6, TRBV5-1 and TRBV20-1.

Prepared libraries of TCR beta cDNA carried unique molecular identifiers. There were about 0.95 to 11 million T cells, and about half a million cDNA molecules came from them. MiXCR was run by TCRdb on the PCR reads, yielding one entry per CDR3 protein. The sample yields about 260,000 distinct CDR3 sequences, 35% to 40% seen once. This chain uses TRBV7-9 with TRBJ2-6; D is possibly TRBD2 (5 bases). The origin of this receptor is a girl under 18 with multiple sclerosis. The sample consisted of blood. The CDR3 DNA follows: TGTGCCAGCGCAGAGGAGGTCGCCTCTGGGGCCAACGTCCTGACTTTC. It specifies CASAEEVASGANVLTF.